This T cell receptor (beta chain) was recovered during a study of T cell changes during pregnancy in multiple sclerosis. Germline V lookup: CDR1 SGDLS, CDR2 YYNGEE. V was cut by 0 bases and J by 6 bases, with 18 bases left in between. The CDR3 has 16 residues. Sequencing used immunoSEQ multiplex PCR; TCRdb keeps in-frame clones, though not all of them. The sample holds roughly 75,000 clones; 70% to 90% are singletons and the top ten take around 1.8%. V is TRBV9 and J is TRBJ1-1, with D possibly TRBD1 on 5 matching bases. The sample was peripheral blood, taken before pregnancy. The receptor was isolated from a female donor with multiple sclerosis, enrolled in a pregnancy study. The CDR3 nucleotides read TGTGCCAGCAGCGTAGTGGCAGGGCGCGGTATCCCTGAAGCTTTCTTT. It codes for CASSVVAGRGIPEAFF.